One and the same sample provided the 5 T cell receptor beta chains below, sequenced in a study of blood T cell repertoires in COVID-19. Profiling relied on immunoSEQ multiplex PCR, and the TCRdb table lists in-frame clones only, not all of them. The data hold 410,000 or so clones, with approximately 90% observed a single time. Sequencing used peripheral blood. Source of these receptors: a woman younger than 45 with active or convalescent COVID-19.

The chain couples TRBV27 to TRBJ2-5, with TRBD2 identical over 12 bases. The CDR3 totals 15 residues. Trimming removed 4 bases from V and 3 bases from J; junction bases left unmatched: 3. CDR1 and CDR2 from the germline V gene are MNHEY and SMNVEV (reference sequence). CDR3 protein: CASSSWTSGEETQYF. In DNA form, the CDR3 reads TGTGCCAGCAGTTCCTGGACTAGCGGGGAAGAGACCCAGTACTTC.

The CDR3 bases are TGCGCCAGCAGCTTGGGGCCAGCGGGGAAACCCTACGAGCAGTACTTC. This sequence encodes CASSLGPAGKPYEQYF. V gene TRBV5-1 combines with J gene TRBJ2-7; 7 bases map to TRBD2. The CDR3 has 16 residues. Per the germline V gene, CDR1 is SGHRS and CDR2 is YFSETQ. V lost 0 bases and J lost 2; bases outside the gene matches: 8. Using reference TRBV5-1 and TRBJ2-7 for the parts outside the CDR3, the full variable domain is KAGVTQTPRYLIKTRGQQVTLSCSPISGHRSVSWYQQTPGQGLQFLFEYFSETQRNKGNFPGRFSGRQFSNSRSEMNVSTLELGDSALYLCASSLGPAGKPYEQYFGPGTRLTVT.

V gene TRBV21-1 combines with J gene TRBJ2-3; the DNA was not compared with TRBD1, the D call given in the table. TRBV21-1 is assigned pseudogene status. The CDR3 runs 18 residues. The DNA for the CDR3 is TGTGCCAGCAGCAAGGCTTCCGACAGCCCAGGCTCCACAGATACGCAGTATTTT. This sequence encodes CASSKASDSPGSTDTQYF.

The chain is built from TRBV19 and TRBJ2-2, with TRBD2 matching over 8 bases. The J segment lost 6 bases and the V segment lost 6 bases, leaving 15 bases of the junction unmatched. Germline V gene data show CDR1 as LNHDA and CDR2 as SQIVND (reference sequence). The length of the CDR3 is 17 residues. CDR3 sequence: CASRTLAGRSSAGELFF. For the CDR3, the DNA is TGTGCCAGTAGAACCTTAGCGGGGAGGTCGAGTGCCGGGGAGCTGTTTTTT.

J is TRBJ1-3 and V is TRBV27, with D perhaps matching TRBD1 (5 bases). The V and J ends lost 2 bases and 0 bases respectively, with 11 bases between them. Germline CDR1 MNHEY, CDR2 SMNVEV (reference sequence). CDR3 size: 16 residues. CDR3 region: CASSLVGDLSGNTIYF. CDR3 coding DNA: TGTGCCAGCAGTTTAGTAGGGGATCTCTCTGGAAACACCATATATTTT.